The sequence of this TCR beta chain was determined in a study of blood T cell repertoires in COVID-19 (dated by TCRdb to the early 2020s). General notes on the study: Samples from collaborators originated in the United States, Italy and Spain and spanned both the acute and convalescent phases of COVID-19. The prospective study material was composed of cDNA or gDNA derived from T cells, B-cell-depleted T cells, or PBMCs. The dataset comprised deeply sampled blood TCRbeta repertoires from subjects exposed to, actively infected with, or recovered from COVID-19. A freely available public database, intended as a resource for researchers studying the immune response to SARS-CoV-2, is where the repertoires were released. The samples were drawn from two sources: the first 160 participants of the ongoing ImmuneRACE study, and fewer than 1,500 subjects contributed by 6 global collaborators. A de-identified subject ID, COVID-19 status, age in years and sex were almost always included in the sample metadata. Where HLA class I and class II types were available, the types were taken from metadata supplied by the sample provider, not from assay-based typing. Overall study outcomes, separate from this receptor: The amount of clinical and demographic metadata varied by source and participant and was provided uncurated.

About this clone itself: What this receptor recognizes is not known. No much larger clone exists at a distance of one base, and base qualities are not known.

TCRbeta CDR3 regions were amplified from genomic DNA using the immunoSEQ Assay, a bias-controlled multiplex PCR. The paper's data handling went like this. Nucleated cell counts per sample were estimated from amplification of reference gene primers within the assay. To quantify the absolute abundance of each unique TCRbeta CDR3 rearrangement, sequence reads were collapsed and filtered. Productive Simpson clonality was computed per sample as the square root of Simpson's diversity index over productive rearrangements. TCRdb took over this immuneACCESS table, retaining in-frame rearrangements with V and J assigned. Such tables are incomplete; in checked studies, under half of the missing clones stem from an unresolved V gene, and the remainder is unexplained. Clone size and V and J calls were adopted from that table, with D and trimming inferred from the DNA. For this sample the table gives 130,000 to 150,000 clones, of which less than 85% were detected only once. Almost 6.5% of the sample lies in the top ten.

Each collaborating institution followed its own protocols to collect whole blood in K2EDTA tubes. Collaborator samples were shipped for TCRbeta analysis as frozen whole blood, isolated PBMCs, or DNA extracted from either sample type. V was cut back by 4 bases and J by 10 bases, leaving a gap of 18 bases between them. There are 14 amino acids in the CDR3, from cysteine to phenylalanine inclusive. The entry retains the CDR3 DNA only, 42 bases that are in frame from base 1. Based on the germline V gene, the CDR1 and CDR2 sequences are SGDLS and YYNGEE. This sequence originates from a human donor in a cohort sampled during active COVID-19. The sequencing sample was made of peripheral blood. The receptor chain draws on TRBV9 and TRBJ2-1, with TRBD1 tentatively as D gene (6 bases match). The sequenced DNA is TGTGCCAGCAGCTCCCTCCAGGGGATAGGAGAGCAGTTCTTC. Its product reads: CASSSLQGIGEQFF. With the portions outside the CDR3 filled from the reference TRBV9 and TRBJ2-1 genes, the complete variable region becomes DSGVTQTPKHLITATGQRVTLRCSPRSGDLSVYWYQQSLDQGLQFLIQYYNGEERAKGNILERFSAQQFPDLHSELNLSSLELGDSALYFCASSSLQGIGEQFFGPGTRLTVL.